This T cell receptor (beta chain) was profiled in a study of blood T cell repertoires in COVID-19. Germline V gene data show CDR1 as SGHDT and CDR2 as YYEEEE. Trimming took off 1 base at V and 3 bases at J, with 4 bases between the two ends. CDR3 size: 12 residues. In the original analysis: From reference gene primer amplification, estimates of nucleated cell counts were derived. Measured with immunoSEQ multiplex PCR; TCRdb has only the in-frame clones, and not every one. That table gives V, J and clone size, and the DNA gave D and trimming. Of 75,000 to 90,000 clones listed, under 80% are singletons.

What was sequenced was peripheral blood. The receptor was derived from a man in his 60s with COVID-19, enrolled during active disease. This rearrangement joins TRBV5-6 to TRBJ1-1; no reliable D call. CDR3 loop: CASSLRDTEAFF. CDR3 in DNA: TGTGCCAGCAGCTTGCGGGACACTGAAGCTTTCTTT.